Listed here are 13 T cell receptor beta chains from one sample, sequenced in a study of post-analysis software for immune sequencing data. General study findings and limits: A handful of TRBV segments appeared more often in patients than in controls, and TRBV5-6, TRBV5-1 and TRBV20-1 were among these.

Their antigens remain unidentified. Unique molecular identifiers were built into the TCR beta cDNA libraries. TCRdb passed the PCR reads through MiXCR, listing each CDR3 protein once. The table includes about 820,000 distinct CDR3 sequences, around 53% detected once. Sequencing used blood. Receptors were obtained from a girl aged 10-17 years with multiple sclerosis.

The chain is built from TRBV20-1 and TRBJ2-6, with 7 bases fitting TRBD1. The V gene end was trimmed by 0 bases and the J gene end by 0 bases; junction bases not matched to a gene: 11. CDR3 length: 19 residues. The germline CDR1 and CDR2 sequences are DFQATT and SNEGSKA (reference sequence). The CDR3: CSARDWHRGKISGANVLTF. The CDR3 region has the DNA TGCAGTGCTAGAGATTGGCACAGGGGCAAAATCTCTGGGGCCAACGTCCTGACTTTC.

This rearrangement joins TRBV5-1 to TRBJ1-4, with TRBD1 as a possible D gene (6 bases). V was trimmed by 2 bases and J by 5 bases, leaving 13 bases between them. This CDR3 is 15 amino acids long. Germline CDR1 reads SGHRS; CDR2 reads YFSETQ. CDR3 in amino acids: CASSLGTGQNEKLFF. The CDR3 DNA follows: TGCGCCAGCAGCTTAGGGACGGGACAAAATGAAAAACTGTTTTTT. Using reference TRBV5-1 and TRBJ1-4 for the parts outside the CDR3, the full variable domain is KAGVTQTPRYLIKTRGQQVTLSCSPISGHRSVSWYQQTPGQGLQFLFEYFSETQRNKGNFPGRFSGRQFSNSRSEMNVSTLELGDSALYLCASSLGTGQNEKLFFGSGTQLSVL.

The V and J genes are TRBV6-4 and TRBJ2-7; 8 bases align to TRBD2. Germline CDR1 and CDR2: MRHNA and SNTAGT. Trimming took 4 bases from V and 4 from J; bases not matched to a gene: 6. The CDR3 spans 14 residues. CDR3 in amino acids: CASSVERGPYEQYF. The DNA of the CDR3 is TGTGCCAGCAGTGTGGAGCGGGGGCCTTACGAGCAGTACTTC.

V and J are TRBV20-1 and TRBJ1-1, with D tentatively TRBD1 (5 bases). The length of the CDR3 is 13 residues. V was cut by 3 bases and J by 5 bases, with 13 bases left in between. Germline V gene sequence: CDR1 DFQATT, CDR2 SNEGSKA (reference sequence). CDR3 coding DNA: TGCAGTGCTAGGGCAGGGCCGGGGACTGAAGCTTTCTTT. As protein: CSARAGPGTEAFF.

This clonotype was seen a handful of times. The DNA of the CDR3 is TGTGCCAGCAGCGTAGGGGACCGCTACGAGCAGTACTTC. Amino acids: CASSVGDRYEQYF. This chain joins TRBV9 and TRBJ2-7, with D perhaps matching TRBD1 or TRBD2 (5 bases each). The V gene's germline CDR1 is SGDLS and CDR2 YYNGEE. CDR3 length equals 13 residues. Trimming removed 0 bases at V and 3 bases at J, with 7 bases between.

There are a few counts of this clonotype. The chain couples TRBV29-1 to TRBJ2-1, with D perhaps matching TRBD1 (6 bases). The CDR3 runs to 16 residues. Trimming shortened V by 7 bases and J by 3 bases, and 22 bases separated the two germline ends. CDR1 is SQVTM, CDR2 ANQGSEA, per germline. CDR3 DNA sequence: TGCAGCGCCCCTATCCGCATGGGGGCCATCTACAATGAGCAGTTCTTC. Amino acids: CSAPIRMGAIYNEQFF.

The count of this clonotype is one. The chain employs TRBV6-5 and TRBJ2-1; 10 bases are a match to TRBD2. The ends lost 6 bases at V and 5 bases at J; junction bases unmatched: 7. The CDR3 is 15 amino acids. The germline gives CDR1 MNHEY, CDR2 SVGAGI. DNA for the CDR3: TGTGCCAGCAGCCACAGCGGGAGGGGGGACAATGAGCAGTTCTTC. Amino acids: CASSHSGRGDNEQFF.

There are a few counts of this clonotype. V gene TRBV10-3 combines with J gene TRBJ1-2; 7 bases match TRBD1. The length of the CDR3 is 18 residues. CDR1 ENHRY and CDR2 SYGVKD come from the germline V gene. The ends lost 0 bases at V and 4 bases at J; junction bases unmatched: 14. The CDR3 region is CAISESWPGQVTFYGYTF. The DNA of the CDR3 is TGTGCCATCAGTGAGTCCTGGCCTGGACAGGTGACATTCTATGGCTACACCTTC.

J is TRBJ1-2 and V is TRBV20-1; 8 nucleotides match TRBD1. V was clipped by 1 base and J by 5 bases; unmatched bases: 6. This CDR3 spans 14 amino acids. The germline CDR1 and CDR2 sequences are DFQATT and SNEGSKA (reference sequence). CDR3 DNA sequence: TGCAGTGCTAGAGCACGGACAGGGTGGTATGGCTACACCTTC. Its translation is CSARARTGWYGYTF.

This clonotype came up a few times. The chain has TRBV5-1 and TRBJ2-1; D is unclear. The germline V and J ends were trimmed by 3 bases and 8 bases, with 21 bases remaining between them. Germline V gives CDR1 SGHRS, CDR2 YFSETQ. CDR3 size: 16 residues. The CDR3 bases are TGCGCCAGCAGCTCCGTACTCCGCACCTCTCCCCATGAGCAGTTCTTC. Translating it yields CASSSVLRTSPHEQFF.

This clonotype was found a few times. CDR3 residues: CASSPRDIRLSGANVLTF. Here the CDR3 DNA reads TGTGCCAGCAGCCCCCGGGACATCCGACTCTCTGGGGCCAACGTCCTGACTTTC. The chain carries TRBV5-5 and TRBJ2-6; D is possibly TRBD1 (6 bases). Deletions cut 4 bases from V and 0 bases from J, with 17 bases between. The CDR3 consists of 18 residues. Looked up from germline, CDR1 is SGHKS and CDR2 is YYEKEE (reference sequence).

The chain joins TRBV20-1 to TRBJ2-7, with 8 bases identical to TRBD2. Germline V gives CDR1 DFQATT, CDR2 SNEGSKA (reference sequence). V gave up 5 bases and J gave up 0 bases; unmatched junction bases: 9. The CDR3 consists of 15 residues. The CDR3 nucleotides are TGCAGTGCTCCCTCCAGCGGGGGAAGCTCCTACGAGCAGTACTTC. Translating gives CSAPSSGGSSYEQYF.

The chain joins TRBV11-2 to TRBJ2-3, with D perhaps matching TRBD2 (5 bases). The CDR3 loop spans 14 amino acids. Germline-derived CDR1 and CDR2 are SGHAT and FQNNGV. Trimming took 1 base from V and 5 from J, leaving 10 bases between them. CDR3 DNA sequence: TGTGCCAGCAGCTTAGTAGGCGCGGGAGATACGCAGTATTTT. This gives the protein CASSLVGAGDTQYF.